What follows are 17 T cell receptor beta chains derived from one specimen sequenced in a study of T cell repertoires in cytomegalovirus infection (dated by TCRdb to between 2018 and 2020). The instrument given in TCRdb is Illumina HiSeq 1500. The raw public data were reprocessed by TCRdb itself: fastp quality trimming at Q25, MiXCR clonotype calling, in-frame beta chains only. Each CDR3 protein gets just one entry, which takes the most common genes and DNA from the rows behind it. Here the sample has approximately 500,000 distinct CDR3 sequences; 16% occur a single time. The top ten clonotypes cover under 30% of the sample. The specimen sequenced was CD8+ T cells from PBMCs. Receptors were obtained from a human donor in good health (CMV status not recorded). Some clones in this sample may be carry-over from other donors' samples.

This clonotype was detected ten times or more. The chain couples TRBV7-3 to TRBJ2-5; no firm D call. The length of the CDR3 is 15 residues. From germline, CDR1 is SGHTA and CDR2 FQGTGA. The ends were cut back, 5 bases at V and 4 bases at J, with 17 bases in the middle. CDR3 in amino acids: CASSHPTAGIETQYF. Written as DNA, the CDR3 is TGTGCCAGCAGCCACCCAACGGCTGGTATAGAGACCCAGTACTTC.

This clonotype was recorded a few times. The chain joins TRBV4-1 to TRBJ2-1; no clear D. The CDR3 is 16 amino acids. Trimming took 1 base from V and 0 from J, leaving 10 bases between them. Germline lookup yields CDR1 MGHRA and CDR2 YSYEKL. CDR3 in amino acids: CASSQAEQISYNEQFF. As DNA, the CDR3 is TGCGCCAGCAGCCAAGCAGAGCAAATCTCCTACAATGAGCAGTTCTTC.

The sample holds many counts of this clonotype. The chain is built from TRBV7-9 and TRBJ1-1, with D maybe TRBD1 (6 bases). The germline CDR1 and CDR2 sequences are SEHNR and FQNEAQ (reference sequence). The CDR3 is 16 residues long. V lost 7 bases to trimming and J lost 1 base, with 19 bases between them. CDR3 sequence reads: CASTPQGGLPNTEAFF. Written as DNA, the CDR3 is TGTGCCAGCACGCCACAGGGAGGTTTACCGAACACTGAAGCTTTCTTT.

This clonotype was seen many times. CDR3 loop: CASSLSGTSVFNEQFF. In DNA form, the CDR3 reads TGTGCCAGCAGCTTGTCCGGGACTAGTGTTTTTAATGAGCAGTTCTTC. The chain is built from TRBV7-6 and TRBJ2-1, with 8 positions matching TRBD2. CDR1 is SGHVS and CDR2 is FNYEAQ in the germline V gene. J gave up 7 bases and V 3 bases, and 11 bases lay outside the gene matches. The CDR3 is made up of 16 amino acids.

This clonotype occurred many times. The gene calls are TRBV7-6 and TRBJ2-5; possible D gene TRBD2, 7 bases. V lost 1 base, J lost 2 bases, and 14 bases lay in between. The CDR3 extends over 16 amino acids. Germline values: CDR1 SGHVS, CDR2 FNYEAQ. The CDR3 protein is CASSLEGEGVQETQYF. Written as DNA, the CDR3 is TGTGCCAGCAGCTTAGAGGGGGAGGGGGTACAAGAGACCCAGTACTTC.

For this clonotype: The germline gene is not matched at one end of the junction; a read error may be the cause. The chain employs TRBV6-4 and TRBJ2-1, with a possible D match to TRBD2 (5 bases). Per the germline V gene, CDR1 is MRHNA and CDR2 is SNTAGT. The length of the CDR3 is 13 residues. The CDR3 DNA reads TGTACCAGCAGTGTAGGACTTTCGAATGAGCAGTTCTTC. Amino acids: CTSSVGLSNEQFF.

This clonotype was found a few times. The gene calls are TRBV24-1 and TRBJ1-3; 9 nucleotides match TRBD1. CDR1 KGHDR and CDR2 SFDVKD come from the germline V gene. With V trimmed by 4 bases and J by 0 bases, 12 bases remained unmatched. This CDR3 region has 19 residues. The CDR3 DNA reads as TGTGCCACCAGTGACGAACAGGGACAGGGCCCGAGCTCTGGAAACACCATATATTTT. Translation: CATSDEQGQGPSSGNTIYF.

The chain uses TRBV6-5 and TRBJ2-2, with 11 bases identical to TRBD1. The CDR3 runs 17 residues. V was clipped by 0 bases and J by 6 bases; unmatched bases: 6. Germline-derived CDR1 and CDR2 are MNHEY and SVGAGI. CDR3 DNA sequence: TGTGCCAGCAGTTACTCTGAGGGACAGGGGGTTTCCGGGGAGCTGTTTTTT. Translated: CASSYSEGQGVSGELFF.

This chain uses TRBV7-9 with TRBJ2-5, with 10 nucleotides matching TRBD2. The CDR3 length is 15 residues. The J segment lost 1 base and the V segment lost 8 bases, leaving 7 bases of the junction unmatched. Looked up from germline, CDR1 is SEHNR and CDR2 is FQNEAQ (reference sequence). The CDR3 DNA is TGTGCCAGCGCAATAGCGGGGGGTATCCAAGAGACCCAGTACTTC. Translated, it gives CASAIAGGIQETQYF.

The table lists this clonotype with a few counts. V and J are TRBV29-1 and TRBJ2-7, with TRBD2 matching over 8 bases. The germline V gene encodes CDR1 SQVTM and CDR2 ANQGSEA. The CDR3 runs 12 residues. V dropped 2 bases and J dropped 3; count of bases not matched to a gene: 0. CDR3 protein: CSVELAGYEQYF. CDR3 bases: TGCAGCGTTGAACTAGCGGGCTACGAGCAGTACTTC.

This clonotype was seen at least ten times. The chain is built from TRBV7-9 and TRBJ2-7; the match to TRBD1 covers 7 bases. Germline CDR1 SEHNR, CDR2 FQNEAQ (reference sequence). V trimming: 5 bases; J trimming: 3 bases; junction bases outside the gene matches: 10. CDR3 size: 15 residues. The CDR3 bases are TGTGCCAGCAGCCCCAGCCTAAGACAGGGCTACGAGCAGTACTTC. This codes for CASSPSLRQGYEQYF.

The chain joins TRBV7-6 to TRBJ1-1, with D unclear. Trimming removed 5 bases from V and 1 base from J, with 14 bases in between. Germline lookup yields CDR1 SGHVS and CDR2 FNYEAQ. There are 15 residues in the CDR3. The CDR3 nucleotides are TGTGCCAGCAGCCCGCAAAACGTACCGAACACTGAAGCTTTCTTT. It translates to CASSPQNVPNTEAFF.

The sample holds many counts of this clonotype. CDR3 DNA sequence: TGTGCCAGCAGCGTTAGGACAGGGGATCCCTACGAGCAGTACTTC. It translates to CASSVRTGDPYEQYF. This sequence joins TRBV11-2 and TRBJ2-7, with 9 bases identical to TRBD1. CDR1 and CDR2 from the germline V gene are SGHAT and FQNNGV. The V segment lost 5 bases and the J segment 2 bases; nucleotides outside the gene matches: 7. The CDR3 length is 15 residues.

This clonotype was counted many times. The CDR3 DNA reads as TGCGCCAGCAGCTATGGGACTATCAATGAGCAGTTCTTC. Translated: CASSYGTINEQFF. The V and J genes are TRBV4-1 and TRBJ2-1, with 7 bases that match TRBD2. The CDR3 extends over 13 amino acids. V gave up 5 bases and J gave up 6 bases; unmatched junction bases: 4. Germline CDR1 reads MGHRA; CDR2 reads YSYEKL.

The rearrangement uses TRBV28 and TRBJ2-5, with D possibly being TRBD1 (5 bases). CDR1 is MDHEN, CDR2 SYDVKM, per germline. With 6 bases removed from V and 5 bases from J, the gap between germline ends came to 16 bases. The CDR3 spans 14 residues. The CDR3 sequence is CASSYQTGLETQYF. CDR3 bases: TGTGCCAGCAGCTATCAAACAGGTTTGGAGACCCAGTACTTC.

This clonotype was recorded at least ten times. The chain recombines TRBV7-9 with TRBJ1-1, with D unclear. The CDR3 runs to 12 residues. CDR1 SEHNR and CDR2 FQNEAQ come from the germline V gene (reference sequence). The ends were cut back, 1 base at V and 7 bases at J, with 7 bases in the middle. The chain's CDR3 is CASSLGASEAFF. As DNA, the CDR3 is TGTGCCAGCAGCTTAGGGGCTAGTGAAGCTTTCTTT.

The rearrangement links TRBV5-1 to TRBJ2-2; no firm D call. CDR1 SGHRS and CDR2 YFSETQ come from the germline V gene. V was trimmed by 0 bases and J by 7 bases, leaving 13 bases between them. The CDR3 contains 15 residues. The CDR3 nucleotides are TGCGCCAGCAGCTTGGCCCGGCATTCTAACGGGGAGCTGTTTTTT. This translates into CASSLARHSNGELFF.